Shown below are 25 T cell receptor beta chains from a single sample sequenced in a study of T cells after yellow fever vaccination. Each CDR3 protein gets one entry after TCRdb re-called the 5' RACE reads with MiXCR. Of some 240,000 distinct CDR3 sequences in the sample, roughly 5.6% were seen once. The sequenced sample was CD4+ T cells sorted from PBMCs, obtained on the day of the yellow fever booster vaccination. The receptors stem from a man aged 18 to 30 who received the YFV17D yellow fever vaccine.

CDR3 sequence (DNA): TGTGCCAGCAGCGTAGGGGCTAGCGGCTGGGATGAGCAGTTCTTC. Protein: CASSVGASGWDEQFF. The V gene is TRBV9, the J gene TRBJ2-1; 7 bases are shared with TRBD2. The CDR3 is made up of 15 amino acids. After removal of 0 bases from V and 8 bases from J, the junction contained 8 bases not matched to a gene. Germline CDR1 SGDLS, CDR2 YYNGEE.

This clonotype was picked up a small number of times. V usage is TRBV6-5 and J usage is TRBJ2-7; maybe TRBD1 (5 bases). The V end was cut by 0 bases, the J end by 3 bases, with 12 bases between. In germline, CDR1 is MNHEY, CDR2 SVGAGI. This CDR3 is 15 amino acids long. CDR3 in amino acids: CASSYSMDTFYEQYF. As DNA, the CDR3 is TGTGCCAGCAGTTACTCGATGGACACTTTCTACGAGCAGTACTTC.

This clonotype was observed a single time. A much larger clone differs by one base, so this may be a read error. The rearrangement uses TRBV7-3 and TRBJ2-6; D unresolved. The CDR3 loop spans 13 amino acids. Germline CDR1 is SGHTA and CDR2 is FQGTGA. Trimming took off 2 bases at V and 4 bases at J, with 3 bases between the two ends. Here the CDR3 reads CASSLLGANVLTF. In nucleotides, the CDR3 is TGTGCCAGCAGCTTATTAGGGGCCAACGTCCTGACTTTC. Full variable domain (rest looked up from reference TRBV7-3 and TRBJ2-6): GAGVSQTPSNKVTEKGKYVELRCDPISGHTALYWYRQSLGQGPEFLIYFQGTGAADDSGLPNDRFFAVRPEGSVSTLKIQRTERGDSAVYLCASSLLGANVLTFGAGSRLTVL.

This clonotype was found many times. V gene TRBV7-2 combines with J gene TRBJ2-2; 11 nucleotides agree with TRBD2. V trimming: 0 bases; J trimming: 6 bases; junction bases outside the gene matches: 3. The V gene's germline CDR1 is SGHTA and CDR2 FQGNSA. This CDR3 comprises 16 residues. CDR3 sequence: CASSLASGGAAGELFF. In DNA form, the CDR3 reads TGTGCCAGCAGCTTAGCTAGCGGGGGGGCCGCCGGGGAGCTGTTTTTT.

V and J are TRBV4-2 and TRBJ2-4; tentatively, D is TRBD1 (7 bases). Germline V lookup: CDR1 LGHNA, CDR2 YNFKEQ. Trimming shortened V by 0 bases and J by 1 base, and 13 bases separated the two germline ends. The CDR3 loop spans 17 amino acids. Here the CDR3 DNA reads TGTGCCAGCAGCCAAGATGGAGGGGGCCACGCCAAAAACATTCAGTACTTC. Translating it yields CASSQDGGGHAKNIQYF.

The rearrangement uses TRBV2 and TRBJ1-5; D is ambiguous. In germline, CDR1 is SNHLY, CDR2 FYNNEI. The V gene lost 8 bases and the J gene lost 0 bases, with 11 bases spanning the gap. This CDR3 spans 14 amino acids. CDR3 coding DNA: TGTGCCAGCGCGCCGACGAATAGCAATCAGCCCCAGCATTTT. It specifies CASAPTNSNQPQHF.

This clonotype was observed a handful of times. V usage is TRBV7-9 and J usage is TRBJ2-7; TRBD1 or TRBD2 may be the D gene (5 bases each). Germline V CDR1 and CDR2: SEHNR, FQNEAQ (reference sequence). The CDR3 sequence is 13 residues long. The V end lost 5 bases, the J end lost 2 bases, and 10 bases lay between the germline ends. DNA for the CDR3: TGTGCCAGCAGCCCAGGGAGTCCCTACGAGCAGTACTTC. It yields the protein CASSPGSPYEQYF.

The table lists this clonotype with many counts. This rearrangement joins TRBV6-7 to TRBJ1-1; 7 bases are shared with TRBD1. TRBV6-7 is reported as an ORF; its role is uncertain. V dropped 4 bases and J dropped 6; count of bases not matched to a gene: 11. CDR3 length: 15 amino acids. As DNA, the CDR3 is TGTGCCAGCAGTTTCTCCGGGACAGTCATACCTGAAGCTTTCTTT. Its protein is CASSFSGTVIPEAFF.

CDR3 region: CASSLGRINQPQHF. DNA of the CDR3: TGTGCCAGCAGTTTAGGACGGATCAATCAGCCCCAGCATTTT. J is TRBJ1-5 and V is TRBV12-3 or TRBV12-4; no reliable D call. V gave up 1 base and J gave up 3 bases, with 7 bases separating them. The CDR3 extends over 14 amino acids.

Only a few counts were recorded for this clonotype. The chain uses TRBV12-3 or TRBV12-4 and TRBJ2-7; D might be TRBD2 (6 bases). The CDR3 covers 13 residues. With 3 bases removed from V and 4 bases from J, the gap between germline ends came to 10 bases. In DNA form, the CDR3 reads TGTGCCAGCAGTTTCGCACGGGAGTACGAGCAGTACTTC. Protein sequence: CASSFAREYEQYF.

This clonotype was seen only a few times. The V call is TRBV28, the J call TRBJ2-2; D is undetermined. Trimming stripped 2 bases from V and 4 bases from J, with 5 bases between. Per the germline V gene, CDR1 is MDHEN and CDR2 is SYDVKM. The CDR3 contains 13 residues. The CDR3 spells CASSLQLTGELFF. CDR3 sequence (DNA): TGTGCCAGCAGTTTACAGCTCACCGGGGAGCTGTTTTTT.

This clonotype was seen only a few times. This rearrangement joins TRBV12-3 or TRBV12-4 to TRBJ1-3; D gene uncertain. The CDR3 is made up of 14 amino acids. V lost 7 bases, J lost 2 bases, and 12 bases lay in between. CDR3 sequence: CASTMSGAGNTIYF. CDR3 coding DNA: TGTGCCAGCACCATGTCCGGGGCTGGAAACACCATATATTTT.

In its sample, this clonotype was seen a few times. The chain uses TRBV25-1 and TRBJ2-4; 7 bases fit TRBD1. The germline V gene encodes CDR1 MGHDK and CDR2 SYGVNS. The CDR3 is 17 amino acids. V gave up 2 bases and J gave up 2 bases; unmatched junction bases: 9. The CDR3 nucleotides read TGTGCCAGCAGTGAAACACGTAGGGGGCCGTCCAAAAACATTCAGTACTTC. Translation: CASSETRRGPSKNIQYF.

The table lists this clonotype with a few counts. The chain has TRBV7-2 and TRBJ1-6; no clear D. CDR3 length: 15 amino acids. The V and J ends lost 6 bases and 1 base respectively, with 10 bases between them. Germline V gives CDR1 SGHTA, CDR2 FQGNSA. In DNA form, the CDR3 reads TGTGCCAGCAGGGCTCTGGGTTCCTATAATTCACCCCTCCACTTT. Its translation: CASRALGSYNSPLHF.

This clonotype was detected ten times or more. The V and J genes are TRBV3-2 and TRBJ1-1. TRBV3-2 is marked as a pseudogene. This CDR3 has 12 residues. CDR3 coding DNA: TGTGCCAGCAGCCAACCCAACACTGAAGCTTTCTTT. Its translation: CASSQPNTEAFF.

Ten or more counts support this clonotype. CDR3 nucleotides: TGTGCCAGCAGAAATACAGGATCCAATGAGCAGTTCTTC. This codes for CASRNTGSNEQFF. The rearrangement joins TRBV6-5 to TRBJ2-1, with D maybe TRBD1 (5 bases). V dropped 6 bases and J dropped 6 bases, with 12 bases sitting between them. This CDR3 contains 13 residues. Germline CDR1 is MNHEY and CDR2 is SVGAGI.

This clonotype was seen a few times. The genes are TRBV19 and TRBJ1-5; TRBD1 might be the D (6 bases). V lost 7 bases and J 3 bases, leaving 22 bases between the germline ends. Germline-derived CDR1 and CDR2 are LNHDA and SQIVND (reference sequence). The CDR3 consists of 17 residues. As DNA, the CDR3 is TGTGCCAGTACCCACGGGGGGGGCTTTTTATTCAATCAGCCCCAGCATTTT. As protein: CASTHGGGFLFNQPQHF.

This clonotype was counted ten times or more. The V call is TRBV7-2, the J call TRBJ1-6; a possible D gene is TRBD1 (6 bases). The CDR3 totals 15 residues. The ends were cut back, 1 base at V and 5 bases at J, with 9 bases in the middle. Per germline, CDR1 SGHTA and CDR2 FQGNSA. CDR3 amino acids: CASSLDRVHNSPLHF. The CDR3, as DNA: TGTGCCAGCAGCTTAGACAGGGTGCATAATTCACCCCTCCACTTT.

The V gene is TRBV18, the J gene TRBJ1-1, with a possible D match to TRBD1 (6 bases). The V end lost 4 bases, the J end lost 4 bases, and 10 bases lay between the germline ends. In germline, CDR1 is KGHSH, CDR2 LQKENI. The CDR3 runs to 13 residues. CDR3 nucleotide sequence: TGTGCCAGCTCACAGGGGGTGGCCACTGAAGCTTTCTTT. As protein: CASSQGVATEAFF.

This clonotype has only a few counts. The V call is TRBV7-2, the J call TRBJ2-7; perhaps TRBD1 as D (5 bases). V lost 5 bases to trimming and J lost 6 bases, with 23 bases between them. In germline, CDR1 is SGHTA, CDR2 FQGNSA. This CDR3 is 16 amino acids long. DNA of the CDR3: TGTGCCAGCAGCCGTAACCAGGGTTCGGTCCGCGGCGAGCAGTACTTC. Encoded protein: CASSRNQGSVRGEQYF.

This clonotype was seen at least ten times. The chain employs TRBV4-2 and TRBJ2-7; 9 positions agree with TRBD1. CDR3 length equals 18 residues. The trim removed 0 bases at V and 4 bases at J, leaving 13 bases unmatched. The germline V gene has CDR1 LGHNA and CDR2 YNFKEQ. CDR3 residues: CASSQDTGTVTGGYEQYF. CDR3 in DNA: TGTGCCAGCAGCCAAGATACGGGGACCGTGACAGGGGGTTACGAGCAGTACTTC.

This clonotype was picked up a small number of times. The CDR3: CASSLQIEAFF. CDR3 DNA: TGTGCCAGCAGCTTACAGATTGAAGCTTTCTTT. The chain combines TRBV7-2 with TRBJ1-1; D gene ambiguous. Germline CDR1 is SGHTA and CDR2 is FQGNSA. V lost 2 bases and J 7 bases, leaving 5 bases between the germline ends. This CDR3 is 11 amino acids long.

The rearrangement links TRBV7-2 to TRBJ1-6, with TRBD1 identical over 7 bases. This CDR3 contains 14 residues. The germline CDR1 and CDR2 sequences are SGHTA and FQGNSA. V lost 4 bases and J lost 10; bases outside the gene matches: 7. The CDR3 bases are TGTGCCAGCAGCTCCAAGGGGACAGCCTCACCCCTCCACTTT. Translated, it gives CASSSKGTASPLHF.

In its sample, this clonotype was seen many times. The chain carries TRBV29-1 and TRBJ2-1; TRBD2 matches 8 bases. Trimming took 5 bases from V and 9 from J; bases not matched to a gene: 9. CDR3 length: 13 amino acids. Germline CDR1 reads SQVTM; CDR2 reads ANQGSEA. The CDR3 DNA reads TGCAGCGTTAACCCGGGGGGGAGTGGTGAGCAGTTCTTC. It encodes CSVNPGGSGEQFF.

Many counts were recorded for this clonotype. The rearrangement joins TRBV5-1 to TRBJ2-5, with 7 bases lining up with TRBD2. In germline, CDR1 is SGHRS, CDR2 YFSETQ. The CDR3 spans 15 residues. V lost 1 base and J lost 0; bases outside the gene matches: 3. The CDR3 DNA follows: TGCGCCAGCAGCTTGTCTAGCGGTAACCAAGAGACCCAGTACTTC. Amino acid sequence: CASSLSSGNQETQYF.